A selection of T cell receptor beta chains follows, all from one sample in a study of CD8 T cells in ankylosing spondylitis. MiXCR, run by TCRdb on the 5' RACE reads, gives a single entry per CDR3 protein. The data hold around 150,000 distinct CDR3 sequences, with roughly 34% observed a single time. The sequencing input was synovial fluid, either unsorted or a sorted T cell fraction (not recorded which). Every receptor here comes from a male donor with ankylosing spondylitis. Both conserved end residues are part of each CDR3. Fields, in order: D gene, J gene, clone size, V gene, CDR3 DNA, CDR3 protein. D genes are given only for firm matches. Expanded clones get a size class; other rows say once, few or many, or leave the size out.

d_gene: TRBD2
j_gene: TRBJ2-1
abundance: NA
v_gene: TRBV18
CDR3nt: TGTGCCAGCTCGCCCGGACTAGCGTGGTATGAGCAGTTCTTC
CDR3aa: CASSPGLAWYEQFF

d_gene: NA
j_gene: TRBJ2-5
abundance: NA
v_gene: TRBV7-2
CDR3nt: TGTGCCAGCAGCTGGGGGGAAGAGACCCAGTACTTC
CDR3aa: CASSWGEETQYF

d_gene: NA
j_gene: TRBJ2-3
abundance: NA
v_gene: TRBV24-1
CDR3nt: TGTGCCACACAGGGTAGCACAGATACGCAGTATTTT
CDR3aa: CATQGSTDTQYF

d_gene: TRBD2
j_gene: TRBJ2-7
abundance: NA
v_gene: TRBV12-3/TRBV12-4
CDR3nt: TGTGCCAGCAGAAGGACTAGCGGGAGGAACTACGAGCAGTACTTC
CDR3aa: CASRRTSGRNYEQYF

d_gene: NA
j_gene: TRBJ2-3
abundance: NA
v_gene: TRBV6-5
CDR3nt: TGTGCCAGCAGTCCCTCGTACACCCTCACAGATACGCAGTATTTT
CDR3aa: CASSPSYTLTDTQYF

d_gene: NA
j_gene: TRBJ2-7
abundance: NA
v_gene: TRBV28
CDR3nt: TGTGCCAGCGGGGCTTACGAGCAGTACTTC
CDR3aa: CASGAYEQYF

d_gene: TRBD1
j_gene: TRBJ2-1
abundance: many
v_gene: TRBV24-1
CDR3nt: TGTGCCACCAGTGATTTAAACCGGGACAGATGGTTCTTC
CDR3aa: CATSDLNRDRWFF

d_gene: NA
j_gene: TRBJ2-1
abundance: many
v_gene: TRBV27
CDR3nt: TGTGCCAGCAGTGATCGACTAAGCGGGCCGCAAAATTCCTACAATGAGCAGTTCTTC
CDR3aa: CASSDRLSGPQNSYNEQFF

d_gene: NA
j_gene: TRBJ2-5
abundance: NA
v_gene: TRBV29-1
CDR3nt: TGCAGCACATTACAGGGAGAGACCCAGTACTTC
CDR3aa: CSTLQGETQYF

d_gene: NA
j_gene: TRBJ1-4
abundance: NA
v_gene: TRBV7-2
CDR3nt: TGTGCCAGCAGCCCAAAGTTTGCAACTAATGAAAAACTGTTTTTT
CDR3aa: CASSPKFATNEKLFF

d_gene: TRBD1
j_gene: TRBJ1-1
abundance: NA
v_gene: TRBV18
CDR3nt: TGTGCCAGCTCACCAGGGCGGGACAGGGCGGCCACTGAAGCTTTCTTT
CDR3aa: CASSPGRDRAATEAFF

d_gene: TRBD2
j_gene: TRBJ2-7
abundance: NA
v_gene: TRBV2
CDR3nt: TGTGCCAGCATTGGGACTAGCGGCTCCTACGAGCAGTACTTC
CDR3aa: CASIGTSGSYEQYF

d_gene: NA
j_gene: TRBJ2-1
abundance: NA
v_gene: TRBV7-8
CDR3nt: TGTGCCAGCAGCGCCGTGACCTTTACGGGTGAGCAGTTCTTC
CDR3aa: CASSAVTFTGEQFF

d_gene: TRBD2
j_gene: TRBJ2-3
abundance: NA
v_gene: TRBV4-2
CDR3nt: TGTGCCAGCAGCCCGCGAACTAGCGGGGACACAGATACGCAGTATTTT
CDR3aa: CASSPRTSGDTDTQYF

d_gene: NA
j_gene: TRBJ1-1
abundance: NA
v_gene: TRBV3-1
CDR3nt: TGTGCCAGCAGCGTGCGTTCGGTTGGGACTGAAGCTTTCTTT
CDR3aa: CASSVRSVGTEAFF

d_gene: NA
j_gene: TRBJ1-2
abundance: few
v_gene: TRBV5-1
CDR3nt: TGCGCCAGCGCCGAGGGGGAAGGGTACTATGGCTACACCTTC
CDR3aa: CASAEGEGYYGYTF

d_gene: NA
j_gene: TRBJ1-4
abundance: NA
v_gene: TRBV4-1
CDR3nt: TGCGCCAGCAACTCACCCAACAGGGATTTGGCGCGAGGAAAACTGTTTTTT
CDR3aa: CASNSPNRDLARGKLFF